This T cell receptor (beta chain) was captured in a study of control samples from healthy donors and cancer patients. This CDR3 has 11 residues. V dropped 5 bases and J dropped 2 bases, with 1 base sitting between them. CDR1 is SGHAT, CDR2 FQNNGV, per germline. Clones were sequenced by immunoSEQ multiplex PCR, and TCRdb holds only the in-frame ones, with some missing. The table records 100,000 to 150,000 clones, approximately 92% of them present only once. The material sequenced was PBMCs. The chain combines TRBV11-2 with TRBJ2-1, with D unresolved. The source is a man older than 75 with head and neck cancer. CDR3 sequence (DNA): TGTGCCAGCAGCGCCTACAATGAGCAGTTCTTC. It specifies CASSAYNEQFF.